The TCR beta chain described here comes from a study of early T cells in non-severe SARS-CoV-2 infection. Study-wide background: The study sequenced bulk RNA from unsorted whole blood, with chains unpaired.

Study findings and constraints: VDJdb-based annotation leaned toward anti-spike CD8 responses and missed private and CD4 specificities.

Separate cDNA molecules each had unique molecular identifiers attached to them. MiXCR, applied by TCRdb to the 5' RACE reads, yields one record per CDR3 protein. The repertoire holds under 45,000 distinct CDR3 sequences, more than 4.5% seen once, with about 6% in the top ten. This clonotype was counted ten times or more. Its target is unknown. Sequenced here: whole blood, sampled at baseline. The sequence was obtained from an adult who was a healthcare worker with PCR-confirmed SARS-CoV-2 infection or an uninfected control (not recorded which).

CDR3 sequence (DNA): TGTGCCAGCAGCGTGGGAGACAGGGCCCTTGGTGAAAAACTGTTTTTT. Protein product: CASSVGDRALGEKLFF. The chain couples TRBV9 to TRBJ1-4, with TRBD1 identical over 7 bases. This CDR3 spans 16 amino acids. CDR1 and CDR2 (germline): SGDLS, YYNGEE. V lost 2 bases, J lost 7 bases, and 11 bases stayed unmatched.